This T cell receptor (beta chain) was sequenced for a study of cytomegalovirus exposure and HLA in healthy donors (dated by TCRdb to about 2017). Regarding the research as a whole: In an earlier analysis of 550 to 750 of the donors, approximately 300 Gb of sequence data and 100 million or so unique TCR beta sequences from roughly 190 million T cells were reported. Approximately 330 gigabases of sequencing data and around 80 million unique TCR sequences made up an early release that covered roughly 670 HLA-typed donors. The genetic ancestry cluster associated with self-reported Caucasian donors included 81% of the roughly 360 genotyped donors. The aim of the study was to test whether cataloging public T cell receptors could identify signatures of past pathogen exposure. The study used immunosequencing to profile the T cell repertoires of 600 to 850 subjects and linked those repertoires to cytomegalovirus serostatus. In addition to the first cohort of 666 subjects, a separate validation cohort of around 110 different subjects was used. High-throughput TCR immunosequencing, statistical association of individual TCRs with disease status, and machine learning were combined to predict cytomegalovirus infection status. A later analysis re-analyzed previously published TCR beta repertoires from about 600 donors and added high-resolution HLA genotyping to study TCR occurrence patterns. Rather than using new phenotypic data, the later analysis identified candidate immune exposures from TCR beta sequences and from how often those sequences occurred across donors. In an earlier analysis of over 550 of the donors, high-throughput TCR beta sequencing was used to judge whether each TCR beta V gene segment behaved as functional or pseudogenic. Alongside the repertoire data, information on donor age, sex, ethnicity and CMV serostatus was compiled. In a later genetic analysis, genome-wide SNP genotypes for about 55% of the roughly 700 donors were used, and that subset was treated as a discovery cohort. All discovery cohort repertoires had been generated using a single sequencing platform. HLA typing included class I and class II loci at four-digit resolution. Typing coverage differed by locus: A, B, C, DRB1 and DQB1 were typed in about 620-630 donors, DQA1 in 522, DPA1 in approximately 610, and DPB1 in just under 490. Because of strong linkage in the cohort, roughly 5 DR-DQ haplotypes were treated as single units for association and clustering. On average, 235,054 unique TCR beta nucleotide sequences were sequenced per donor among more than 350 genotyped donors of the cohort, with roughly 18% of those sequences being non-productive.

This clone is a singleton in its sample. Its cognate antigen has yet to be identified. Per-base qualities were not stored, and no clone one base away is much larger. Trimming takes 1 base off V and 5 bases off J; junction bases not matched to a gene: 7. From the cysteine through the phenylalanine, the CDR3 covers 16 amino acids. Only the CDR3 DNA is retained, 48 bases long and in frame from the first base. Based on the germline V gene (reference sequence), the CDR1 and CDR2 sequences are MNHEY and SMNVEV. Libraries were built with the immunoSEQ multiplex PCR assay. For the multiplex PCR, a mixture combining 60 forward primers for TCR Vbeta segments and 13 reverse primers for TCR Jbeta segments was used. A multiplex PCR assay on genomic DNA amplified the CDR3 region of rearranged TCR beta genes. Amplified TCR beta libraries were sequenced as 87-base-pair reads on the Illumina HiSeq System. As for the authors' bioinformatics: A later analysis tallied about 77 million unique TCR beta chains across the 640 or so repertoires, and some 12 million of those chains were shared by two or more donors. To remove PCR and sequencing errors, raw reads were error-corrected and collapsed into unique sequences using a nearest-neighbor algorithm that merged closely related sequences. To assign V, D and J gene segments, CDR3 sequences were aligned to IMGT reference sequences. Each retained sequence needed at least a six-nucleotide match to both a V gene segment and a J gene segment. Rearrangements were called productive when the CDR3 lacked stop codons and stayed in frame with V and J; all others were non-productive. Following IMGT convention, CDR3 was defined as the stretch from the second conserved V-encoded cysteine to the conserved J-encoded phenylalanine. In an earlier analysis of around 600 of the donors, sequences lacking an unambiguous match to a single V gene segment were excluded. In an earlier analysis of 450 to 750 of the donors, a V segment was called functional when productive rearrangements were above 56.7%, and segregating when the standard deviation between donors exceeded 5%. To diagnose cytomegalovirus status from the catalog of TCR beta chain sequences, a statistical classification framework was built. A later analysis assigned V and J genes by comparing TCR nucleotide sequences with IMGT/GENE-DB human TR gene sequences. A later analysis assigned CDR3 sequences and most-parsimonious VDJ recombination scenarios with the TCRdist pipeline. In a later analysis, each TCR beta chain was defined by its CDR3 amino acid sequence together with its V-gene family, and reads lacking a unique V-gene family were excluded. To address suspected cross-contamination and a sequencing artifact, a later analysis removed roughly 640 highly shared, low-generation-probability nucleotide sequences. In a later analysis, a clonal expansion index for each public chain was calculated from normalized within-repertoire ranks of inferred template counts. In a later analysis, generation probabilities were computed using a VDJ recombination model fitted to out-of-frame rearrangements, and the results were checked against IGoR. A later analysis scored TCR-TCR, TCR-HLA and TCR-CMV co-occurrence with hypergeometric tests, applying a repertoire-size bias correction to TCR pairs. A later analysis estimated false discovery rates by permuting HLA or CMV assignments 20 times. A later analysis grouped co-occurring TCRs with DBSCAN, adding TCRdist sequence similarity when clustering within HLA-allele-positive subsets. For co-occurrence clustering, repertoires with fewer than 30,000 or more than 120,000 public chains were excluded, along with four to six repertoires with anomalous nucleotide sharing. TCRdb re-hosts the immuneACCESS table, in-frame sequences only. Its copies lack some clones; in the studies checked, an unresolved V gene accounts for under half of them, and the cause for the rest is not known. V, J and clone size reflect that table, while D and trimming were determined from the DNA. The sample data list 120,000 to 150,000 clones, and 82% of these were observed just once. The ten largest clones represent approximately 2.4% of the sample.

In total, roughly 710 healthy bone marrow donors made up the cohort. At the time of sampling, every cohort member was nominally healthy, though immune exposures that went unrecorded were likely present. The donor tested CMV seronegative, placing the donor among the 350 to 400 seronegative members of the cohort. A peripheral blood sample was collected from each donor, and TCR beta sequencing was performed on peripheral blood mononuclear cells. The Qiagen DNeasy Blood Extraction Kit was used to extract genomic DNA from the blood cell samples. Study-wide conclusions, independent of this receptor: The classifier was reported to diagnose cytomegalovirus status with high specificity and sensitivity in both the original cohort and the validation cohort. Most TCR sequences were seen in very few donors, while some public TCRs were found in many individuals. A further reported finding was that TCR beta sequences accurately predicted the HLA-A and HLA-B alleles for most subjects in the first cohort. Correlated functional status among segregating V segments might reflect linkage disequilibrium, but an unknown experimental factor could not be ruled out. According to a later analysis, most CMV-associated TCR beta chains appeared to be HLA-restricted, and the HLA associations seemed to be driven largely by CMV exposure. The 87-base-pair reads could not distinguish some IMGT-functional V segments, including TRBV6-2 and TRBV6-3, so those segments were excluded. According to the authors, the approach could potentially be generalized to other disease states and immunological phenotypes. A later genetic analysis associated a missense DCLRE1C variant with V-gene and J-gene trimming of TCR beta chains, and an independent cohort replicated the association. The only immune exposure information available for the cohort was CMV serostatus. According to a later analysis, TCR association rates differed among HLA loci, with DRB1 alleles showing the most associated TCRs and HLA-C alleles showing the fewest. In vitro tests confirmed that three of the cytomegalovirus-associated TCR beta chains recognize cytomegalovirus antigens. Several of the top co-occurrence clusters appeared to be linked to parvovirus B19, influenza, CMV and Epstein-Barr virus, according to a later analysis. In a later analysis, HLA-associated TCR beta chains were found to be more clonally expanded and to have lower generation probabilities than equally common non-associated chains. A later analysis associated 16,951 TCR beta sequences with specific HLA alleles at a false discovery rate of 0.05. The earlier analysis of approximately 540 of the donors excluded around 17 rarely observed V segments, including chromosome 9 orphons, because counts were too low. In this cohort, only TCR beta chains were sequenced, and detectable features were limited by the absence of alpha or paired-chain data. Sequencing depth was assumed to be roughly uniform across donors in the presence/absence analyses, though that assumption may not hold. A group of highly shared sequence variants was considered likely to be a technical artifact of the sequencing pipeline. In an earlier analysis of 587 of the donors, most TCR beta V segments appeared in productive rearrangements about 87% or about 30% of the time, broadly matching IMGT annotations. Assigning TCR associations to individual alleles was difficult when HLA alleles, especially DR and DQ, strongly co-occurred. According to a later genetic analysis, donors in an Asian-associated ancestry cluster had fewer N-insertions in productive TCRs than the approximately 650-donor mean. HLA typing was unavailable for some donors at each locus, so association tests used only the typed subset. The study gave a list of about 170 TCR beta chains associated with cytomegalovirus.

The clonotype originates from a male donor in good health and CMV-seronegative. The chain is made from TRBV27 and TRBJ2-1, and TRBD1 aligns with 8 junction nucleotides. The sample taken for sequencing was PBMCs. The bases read TGTGCCAGCAGTTTATGGCCCCAGGGACAGGACAATGAGCAGTTCTTC. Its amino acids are CASSLWPQGQDNEQFF.